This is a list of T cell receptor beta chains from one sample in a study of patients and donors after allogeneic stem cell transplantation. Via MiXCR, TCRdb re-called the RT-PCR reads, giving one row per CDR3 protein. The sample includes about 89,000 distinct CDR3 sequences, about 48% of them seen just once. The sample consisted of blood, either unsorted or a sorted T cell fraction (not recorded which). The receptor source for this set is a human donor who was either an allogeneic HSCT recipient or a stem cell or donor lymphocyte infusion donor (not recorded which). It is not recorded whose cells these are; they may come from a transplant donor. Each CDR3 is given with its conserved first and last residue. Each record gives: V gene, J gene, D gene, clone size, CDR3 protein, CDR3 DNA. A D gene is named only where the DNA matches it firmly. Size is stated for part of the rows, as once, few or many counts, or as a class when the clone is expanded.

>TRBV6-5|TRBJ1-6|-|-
CASSFRTADSPLHF
TGTGCCAGCAGCTTCAGGACGGCCGATTCACCCCTCCACTTT
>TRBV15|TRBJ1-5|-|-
CATSRDYGEPQHF
TGTGCCACCAGCAGGGACTACGGAGAGCCCCAGCATTTT
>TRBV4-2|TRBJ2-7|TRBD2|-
CASSHGLAVNNYEQYF
TGTGCCAGCAGCCACGGACTAGCGGTGAATAACTACGAGCAGTACTTC
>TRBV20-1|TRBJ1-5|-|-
CSAREGGNQPQHF
TGCAGTGCTAGAGAGGGCGGGAATCAGCCCCAGCATTTT
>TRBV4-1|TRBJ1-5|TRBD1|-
CASSQEGTGDQPQHF
TGCGCCAGCAGCCAAGAAGGGACAGGGGATCAGCCCCAGCATTTT
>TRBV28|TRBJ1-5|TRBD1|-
CASSSPGTGASKPQHF
TGTGCCAGCAGTTCGCCCGGGACAGGGGCATCAAAGCCCCAGCATTTT
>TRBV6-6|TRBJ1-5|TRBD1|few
CAGSGTGGGQPQHF
TGTGCCGGATCCGGGACAGGGGGCGGTCAGCCCCAGCATTTT
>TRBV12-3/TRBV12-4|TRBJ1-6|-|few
CASSSSLNNSPLHF
TGTGCCAGCAGTTCAAGTTTAAATAATTCACCCCTCCACTTT
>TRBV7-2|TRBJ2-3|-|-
CASSVRRDTVTDTQYF
TGTGCCAGCAGCGTACGCCGGGACACCGTCACAGATACGCAGTATTTT
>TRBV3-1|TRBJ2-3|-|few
CASSQSTGFTDTQYF
TGTGCCAGCAGCCAATCCACAGGGTTCACAGATACGCAGTATTTT
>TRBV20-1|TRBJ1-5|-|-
CSAGNQPQHF
TGCAGTGCTGGAAATCAGCCCCAGCATTTT
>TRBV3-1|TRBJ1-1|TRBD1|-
CASSQVRQGAAAFF
TGTGCCAGCAGCCAAGTGCGCCAGGGGGCTGCTGCTTTCTTT
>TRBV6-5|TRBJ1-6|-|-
CASSRGLFSSYNSPLHF
TGTGCCAGCAGCCGCGGACTTTTCAGCTCCTATAATTCACCCCTCCACTTT
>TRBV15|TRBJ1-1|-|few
CATSGTLRGPSEAFF
TGTGCCACCAGCGGCACCCTGAGGGGACCTTCTGAAGCTTTCTTT
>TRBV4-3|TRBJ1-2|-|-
CASSQYRGLRYGYTF
TGCGCCAGCAGCCAATATCGGGGTCTCCGGTATGGCTACACCTTC
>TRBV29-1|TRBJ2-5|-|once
CSVQLDTTLETQYF
TGCAGCGTTCAGCTGGATACCACCCTAGAGACCCAGTACTTC
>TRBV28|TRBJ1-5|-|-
CASSPGTWSPQHF
TGTGCCAGCAGTCCAGGGACCTGGTCGCCCCAGCATTTT
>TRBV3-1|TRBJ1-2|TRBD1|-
CASSLHGDSLKLHYGYTF
TGTGCCAGCAGCCTTCACGGGGACAGCCTTAAACTGCACTATGGCTACACCTTC
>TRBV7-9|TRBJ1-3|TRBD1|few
CASSSLTGEGNTIYF
TGTGCCAGCAGCTCCTTGACAGGGGAAGGAAACACCATATATTTT
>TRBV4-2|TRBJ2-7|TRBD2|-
CASSQAGTSSTYEQYF
TGTGCCAGCAGCCAGGCCGGGACTAGCAGTACCTACGAGCAGTACTTC
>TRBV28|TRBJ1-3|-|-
CASSPGRSGNTIYF
TGTGCCAGCAGTCCGGGCCGCTCTGGAAACACCATATATTTT
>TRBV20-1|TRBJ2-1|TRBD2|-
CSATSGSSYNEQFF
TGCAGTGCCACGAGCGGGAGCTCCTACAATGAGCAGTTCTTC
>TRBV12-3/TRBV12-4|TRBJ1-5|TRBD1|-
CASSKPGQGINQPQHF
TGTGCCAGCAGTAAACCGGGACAGGGGATTAATCAGCCCCAGCATTTT
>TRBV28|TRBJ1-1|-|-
CATTTYYPEAFF
TGTGCCACTACGACTTATTACCCTGAAGCTTTCTTT
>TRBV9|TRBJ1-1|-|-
CASSVGVRPNTEAFF
TGTGCCAGCAGCGTAGGGGTAAGGCCGAACACTGAAGCTTTCTTT
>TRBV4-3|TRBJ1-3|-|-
CASSQERGVTGNTIYF
TGCGCCAGCAGCCAAGAACGGGGGGTTACTGGAAACACCATATATTTT
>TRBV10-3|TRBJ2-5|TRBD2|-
CAISDFGGREETQYF
TGTGCCATCAGTGATTTCGGTGGGAGGGAAGAGACCCAGTACTTC
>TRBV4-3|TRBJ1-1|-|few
CASSQVLGRQNTEAFF
TGCGCCAGCAGCCAAGTCCTAGGACGCCAGAACACTGAAGCTTTCTTT
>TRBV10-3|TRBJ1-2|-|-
CAISEAGYGYTF
TGTGCCATCAGTGAGGCGGGCTACGGCTACACCTTC
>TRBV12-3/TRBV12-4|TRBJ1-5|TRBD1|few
CASSFGQENQPQHF
TGTGCCAGCAGTTTCGGACAGGAGAATCAGCCCCAGCATTTT
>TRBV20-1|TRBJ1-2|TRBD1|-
CSARLTGTGYYGYTF
TGCAGTGCTAGACTTACCGGGACAGGGTACTATGGCTACACCTTC
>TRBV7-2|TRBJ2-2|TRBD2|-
CASSLMWEGRHRELFF
TGTGCCAGCAGCTTAATGTGGGAGGGCCGCCACCGCGAGCTGTTTTTT
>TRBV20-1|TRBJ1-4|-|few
CSARDSTTTNEKLFF
TGCAGTGCTAGGGACTCTACTACAACTAATGAAAAACTGTTTTTT
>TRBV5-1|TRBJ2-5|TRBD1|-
CASSFGTGQETQYF
TGCGCCAGCAGCTTTGGGACAGGGCAAGAGACCCAGTACTTC
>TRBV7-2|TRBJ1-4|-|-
CASSLGRGATNEKLFF
TGTGCCAGCAGCTTAGGTCGCGGGGCAACTAATGAAAAACTGTTTTTT
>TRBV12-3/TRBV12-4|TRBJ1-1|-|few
CASSFEGSRTEAFF
TGTGCCAGCAGTTTCGAGGGGAGCAGGACTGAAGCTTTCTTT
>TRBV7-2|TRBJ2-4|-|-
CASSFSGGQNIQYF
TGTGCCAGCAGCTTTTCGGGGGGCCAAAACATTCAGTACTTC
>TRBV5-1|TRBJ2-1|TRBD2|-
CASSLATSGSTDEQFF
TGCGCCAGCAGCTTGGCGACTAGCGGGAGTACAGATGAGCAGTTCTTC
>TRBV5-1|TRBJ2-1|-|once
CASSLVKGNEQFF
TGCGCCAGCAGCTTGGTAAAGGGGAATGAGCAGTTCTTC
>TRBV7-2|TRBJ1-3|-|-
CASSFDWGAGNTIYF
TGTGCCAGCAGCTTCGATTGGGGGGCTGGAAACACCATATATTTT
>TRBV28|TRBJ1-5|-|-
CASSSRRIAVQPQHF
TGTGCCAGCAGTTCCCGTCGCATCGCAGTTCAGCCCCAGCATTTT
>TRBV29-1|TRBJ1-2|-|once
CSVGLIYGYTF
TGCAGCGTTGGACTGATCTATGGCTACACCTTC
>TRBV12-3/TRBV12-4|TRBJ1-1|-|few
CASRPTGLNTEAFF
TGTGCCAGCAGGCCGACAGGACTGAACACTGAAGCTTTCTTT
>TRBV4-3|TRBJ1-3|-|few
CASSQEGSNSGNTIYF
TGCGCCAGCAGCCAAGAGGGCAGCAACTCTGGAAACACCATATATTTT
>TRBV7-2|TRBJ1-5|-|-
CASSRDGPNQPQHF
TGTGCCAGCAGTAGGGACGGACCCAATCAGCCCCAGCATTTT
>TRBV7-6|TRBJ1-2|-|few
CASSHGTAPRWGYGYTF
TGTGCCAGCAGCCATGGGACGGCACCTAGGTGGGGCTATGGCTACACCTTC
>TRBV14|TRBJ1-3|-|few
CASRLPGRNTIYF
TGTGCCAGCAGACTCCCAGGGCGAAACACCATATATTTT
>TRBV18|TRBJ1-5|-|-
CASSPGGGQPQHF
TGTGCCAGCTCACCAGGGGGAGGTCAGCCCCAGCATTTT
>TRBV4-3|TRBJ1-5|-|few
CASSQVQVNQPQHF
TGCGCCAGCAGCCAAGTTCAAGTCAATCAGCCCCAGCATTTT
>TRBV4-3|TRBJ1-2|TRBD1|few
CASSQDNDRARYGYTF
TGCGCCAGCAGCCAAGATAATGACAGGGCTAGATATGGCTACACCTTC
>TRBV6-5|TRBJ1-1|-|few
CATRGFRTNTEAFF
TGTGCTACCCGAGGGTTTCGGACGAACACTGAAGCTTTCTTT
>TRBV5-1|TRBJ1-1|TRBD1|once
CASSFHPPGQGRFRNTEAFF
TGCGCCAGCAGCTTTCACCCTCCAGGACAGGGGAGGTTCCGAAACACTGAAGCTTTCTTT
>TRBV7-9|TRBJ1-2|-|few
CASLPLQAHNYGYTF
TGTGCCAGCCTCCCGCTCCAGGCGCATAACTATGGCTACACCTTC
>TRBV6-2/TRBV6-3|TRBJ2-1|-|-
CASSPALNNEQFF
TGTGCCAGCAGTCCCGCGTTAAACAATGAGCAGTTCTTC
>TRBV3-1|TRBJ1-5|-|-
CASSQGTEGPQHF
TGTGCCAGCAGCCAAGGGACGGAGGGGCCCCAGCATTTT
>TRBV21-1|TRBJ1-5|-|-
CASSKGRAGDSNQPQHF
TGTGCCAGCAGCAAGGGACGGGCAGGGGATAGCAATCAGCCCCAGCATTTT
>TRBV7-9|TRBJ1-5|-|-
CASSRTGGVQPQHF
TGTGCCAGCAGCCGAACGGGAGGGGTCCAGCCCCAGCATTTT
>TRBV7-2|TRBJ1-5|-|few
CASSLDGSNQPQHF
TGTGCCAGCAGCTTAGATGGAAGCAATCAGCCCCAGCATTTT
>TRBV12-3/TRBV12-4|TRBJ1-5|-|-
CASSLPGTLQPQHF
TGTGCCAGCAGCCTACCAGGGACTCTTCAGCCCCAGCATTTT
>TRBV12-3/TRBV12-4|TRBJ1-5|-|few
CASSQPDSRGQPQHF
TGTGCCAGCAGCCAACCGGACAGTAGAGGTCAGCCCCAGCATTTT